This record looks at one TCR beta chain sequence and its context. Two negative PCRs, clearance, or symptom resolution characterized the recovered Cohort 3 donors. This entry is derived from a study of blood T cell repertoires in COVID-19. Study details: Sites across the United States, Italy and Spain contributed samples from acute and convalescent COVID-19.

This CDR3 is 14 amino acids long. Per the germline V gene, CDR1 is SGHTA and CDR2 is FQGNSA. Unmatched junction bases numbered 4, after V lost 4 bases and J lost 4 bases. Libraries were prepared by immunoSEQ multiplex PCR; TCRdb keeps only in-frame clonotypes and omits some of them. The sample carries around 130,000 clones, 86% recorded once. Sample: PBMCs or T cells enriched from blood (not recorded which). The V call is TRBV7-2, the J call TRBJ1-3; TRBD1 agrees at 7 bases. The receptor was derived from a woman aged 45 to 65 who had recovered from COVID-19. CDR3 in amino acids: CASSWRTGGNTIYF. The CDR3 nucleotides are TGTGCCAGCAGCTGGCGGACAGGCGGAAACACCATATATTTT.